This T cell receptor beta chain emerged from a study of identical twins. TCRdb re-called the 5' RACE reads with MiXCR, one entry per CDR3 protein. The sample yields approximately 230,000 distinct CDR3 sequences, roughly an eighth seen once. There are a few counts of this clonotype. CDR3 length: 16 amino acids. Germline V gene data show CDR1 as SNHLY and CDR2 as FYNNEI. V lost 6 bases to trimming and J lost 7 bases; unmatched junction nucleotides: 9. The rearrangement links TRBV2 to TRBJ2-2, with 12 bases lining up with TRBD2. The sequencing input was memory (CD45RO+) T cells sorted from blood. The clonotype comes from a woman aged 18-29 years in good health. The CDR3 region has the DNA TGTGCCAGCAGCCCTAGACTAGCGGGGGTCGGCGGGGAGCTGTTTTTT. It codes for CASSPRLAGVGGELFF.